Included here is one T cell receptor beta chain sequence, with context. Its antigen is undetermined. Germline values: CDR1 SGHRS, CDR2 YFSETQ. The CDR3 has 16 residues. V trimming: 4 bases; J trimming: 7 bases; junction bases outside the gene matches: 8. The record originates from a study of PD-L1 blockade in urothelial cancer. As for the study in general: Blood yielded a median of around 140,000 T cells per sample.

Only in-frame clones appear in the TCRdb table, and some are missing; sequencing was by immunoSEQ multiplex PCR. The sample lists 60,000 to 70,000 clones; around four fifths were seen once. Time point noted: pretreatment peripheral blood. Patients suffered from locally advanced or metastatic urothelial carcinoma. Study findings and constraints: Lower than median blood TCR clonality before treatment predicted better survival. By 3 weeks, tumor-associated blood clones had expanded more in durable-benefit patients.

The chain carries TRBV5-1 and TRBJ2-2; 12 bases fit TRBD2. Material: PBMCs, obtained around atezolizumab (anti-PD-L1) treatment. The sequence was obtained from a man between 70 and 80 years old with urothelial cancer. The CDR3 protein is CASSLETSGRGGELFF. As DNA, the CDR3 is TGCGCCAGCAGCCTGGAGACTAGCGGGAGAGGCGGGGAGCTGTTTTTT. Based on the CDR3 plus reference TRBV5-1 and TRBJ2-2, the full variable domain is KAGVTQTPRYLIKTRGQQVTLSCSPISGHRSVSWYQQTPGQGLQFLFEYFSETQRNKGNFPGRFSGRQFSNSRSEMNVSTLELGDSALYLCASSLETSGRGGELFFGEGSRLTVL.